Shown below are 20 T cell receptor beta chains from a single sample sequenced in a study of blood T cell repertoires in COVID-19. Assay used: immunoSEQ multiplex PCR; TCRdb lists only in-frame clones, some missing. The sample lists around 400,000 clones, more than 75% seen once, with 2.3% in the top ten. The sequenced material came from peripheral blood. These TCRs come from a woman aged 60-75 years with COVID-19, enrolled during active disease.

A few counts support this clone. V is TRBV5-4 and J is TRBJ2-7; weak D call: TRBD2 (7 bases). This CDR3 spans 14 amino acids. Trimming stripped 4 bases from V and 4 bases from J, with 15 bases between. Germline loops: CDR1 SGHNT, CDR2 YYREEE (reference sequence). This CDR3 reads CASSPTGGDYEQYF. CDR3 DNA sequence: TGTGCCAGCAGCCCTACGGGGGGCGATTACGAGCAGTACTTC.

This chain links TRBV10-3 with TRBJ1-1, with unresolved D. V lost 3 bases, J lost 1 base, and 12 bases lay in between. CDR1 and CDR2 from the germline V gene are ENHRY and SYGVKD. The CDR3 contains 15 residues. The CDR3: CAISDPTEGNTEAFF. The CDR3, as DNA: TGTGCCATCAGTGACCCTACTGAGGGGAACACTGAAGCTTTCTTT.

This clone was counted once. The chain is built from TRBV10-3 and TRBJ1-1; D is ambiguous. CDR1 and CDR2 from the germline V gene are ENHRY and SYGVKD. The CDR3 consists of 14 residues. DNA of the CDR3: TGTGCATCCACTCGGGGTGGACTGAACACTGAAGCTTTCTTT. Translating it yields CASTRGGLNTEAFF.

The table lists this clone with a few counts. The rearrangement joins TRBV6-5 to TRBJ2-2; the match to TRBD1 covers 7 bases. The V segment lost 6 bases and the J segment 4 bases; nucleotides outside the gene matches: 5. Germline CDR1 reads MNHEY; CDR2 reads SVGAGI. The CDR3 has 14 residues. CDR3 region: CASRGGQSTGELFF. The DNA for the CDR3 is TGTGCCAGCAGAGGGGGACAGTCCACCGGGGAGCTGTTTTTT.

The rearrangement links TRBV29-1 to TRBJ1-1, with 9 bases that match TRBD1. Germline CDR1 is SQVTM and CDR2 is ANQGSEA. The J segment lost 3 bases and the V segment lost 6 bases, leaving 5 bases of the junction unmatched. The CDR3 runs to 13 residues. This CDR3 reads CSVGTGKYTEAFF. DNA of the CDR3: TGCAGCGTAGGGACAGGGAAGTACACTGAAGCTTTCTTT.

This clone was recorded only once. This chain uses TRBV28 with TRBJ2-1; D perhaps matches TRBD1 (5 bases). This CDR3 spans 14 amino acids. The germline V and J ends were trimmed by 6 bases and 4 bases, with 13 bases remaining between them. Germline V gene sequence: CDR1 MDHEN, CDR2 SYDVKM. CDR3 nucleotide sequence: TGTGCCAGCAGGACTGGGGCGAGATACAATGAGCAGTTCTTC. Amino acids: CASRTGARYNEQFF.

Here the CDR3 reads CASSYPPPWTAVNTGELFF. The CDR3 coding sequence is TGTGCCAGCAGTTATCCGCCCCCGTGGACAGCAGTAAACACCGGGGAGCTGTTTTTT. The chain has TRBV28 and TRBJ2-2; D perhaps matches TRBD1 (6 bases). Germline V gene data show CDR1 as MDHEN and CDR2 as SYDVKM. This CDR3 comprises 19 residues. The germline V and J ends were trimmed by 4 bases and 2 bases, with 23 bases remaining between them.

The chain carries TRBV27 and TRBJ2-7, with a possible D match to TRBD2 (5 bases). Germline-derived CDR1 and CDR2 are MNHEY and SMNVEV (reference sequence). Trimming shortened V by 4 bases and J by 1 base, and 8 bases separated the two germline ends. This CDR3 is 13 amino acids long. The CDR3 loop is CASSSAGSYEQYF. DNA of the CDR3: TGTGCCAGCAGTTCCGCGGGTTCCTACGAGCAGTACTTC.

The chain combines TRBV2 with TRBJ2-2; a weak D match, TRBD1 (6 bases). Trimming stripped 6 bases from V and 2 bases from J, with 13 bases between. CDR3 length: 15 residues. Germline values: CDR1 SNHLY, CDR2 FYNNEI. The chain's CDR3 is CASRGQSSNTGELFF. Here the CDR3 DNA reads TGTGCCAGCAGAGGACAGTCGTCCAACACCGGGGAGCTGTTTTTT.

The V call is TRBV19, the J call TRBJ2-2; D might be TRBD1 (6 bases). The CDR3 is made up of 16 amino acids. Germline assignment: CDR1 LNHDA and CDR2 SQIVND (reference sequence). The V and J ends lost 6 bases and 0 bases respectively, with 14 bases between them. CDR3 loop: CASRTGTRANTGELFF. CDR3 nucleotides: TGTGCCAGTAGGACCGGGACACGTGCGAACACCGGGGAGCTGTTTTTT.

The gene calls are TRBV6-6 and TRBJ2-4; 11 nucleotides agree with TRBD1. Germline V gives CDR1 MNHNY, CDR2 SVGAGI (reference sequence). J gave up 14 bases and V 5 bases, and 20 bases lay outside the gene matches. There are 17 residues in the CDR3. CDR3 nucleotide sequence: TGTGCCAGCAGTCGAGACATCCGGGACAGGGGGGGGATATGGAAGTACTTC. It codes for CASSRDIRDRGGIWKYF.

The chain joins TRBV28 to TRBJ1-3; no clear D. CDR1 is MDHEN, CDR2 SYDVKM, per germline. V gave up 6 bases and J gave up 0 bases, with 12 bases separating them. CDR3 length: 15 amino acids. In nucleotides, the CDR3 is TGTGCCAGCAGGACGTTGCGGCCCTCTGGAAACACCATATATTTT. Protein: CASRTLRPSGNTIYF. The variable domain in full, with the rest retrieved from reference TRBV28 and TRBJ1-3, is DVKVTQSSRYLVKRTGEKVFLECVQDMDHENMFWYRQDPGLGLRLIYFSYDVKMKEKGDIPEGYSVSREKKERFSLILESASTNQTSMYLCASRTLRPSGNTIYFGEGSWLTVV.

The rearrangement links TRBV29-1 to TRBJ1-1; 8 bases align to TRBD1. Germline CDR1 SQVTM, CDR2 ANQGSEA. The CDR3 extends over 15 amino acids. Losses at the gene ends were 7 bases for V and 0 bases for J; bases not matched to a gene: 10. The CDR3 reads CSESGQGFLNTEAFF. CDR3 DNA sequence: TGCAGCGAGTCCGGACAGGGCTTCTTGAACACTGAAGCTTTCTTT.

This chain connects TRBV5-1 to TRBJ2-3; possibly TRBD1 for D (5 bases). The CDR3 has 14 residues. Trimming took off 5 bases at V and 3 bases at J, with 13 bases between the two ends. CDR1 and CDR2 from the germline V gene are SGHRS and YFSETQ. The CDR3 DNA reads TGCGCCAGCAGTGGTAGGGGCAGGACAGATACGCAGTATTTT. This encodes CASSGRGRTDTQYF.

CDR3: CATSRMAGIQNEKLFF. In nucleotides, the CDR3 is TGTGCCACCAGCAGAATGGCGGGAATTCAAAATGAAAAACTGTTTTTT. This chain links TRBV15 with TRBJ1-4; no clear D gene. V lost 2 bases and J 5 bases, leaving 15 bases between the germline ends. The CDR3 has 16 amino acids. The germline V gene encodes CDR1 LNHNV and CDR2 YYDKDF (reference sequence).

The chain combines TRBV6-6 with TRBJ2-5; tentative D call: TRBD2 (6 bases). Trimming took off 6 bases at V and 3 bases at J, with 20 bases between the two ends. CDR3 length: 16 residues. Germline V CDR1 and CDR2: MNHNY, SVGAGI (reference sequence). The CDR3 region is CASRGVARTGEETQYF. The CDR3 DNA sequence: TGTGCCAGCAGGGGCGTGGCCCGGACGGGGGAAGAGACCCAGTACTTC.

V and J are TRBV2 and TRBJ2-5; tentative D call: TRBD1 (6 bases). Germline loops: CDR1 SNHLY, CDR2 FYNNEI. The CDR3 has 14 residues. V gave up 9 bases and J gave up 2 bases, with 16 bases separating them. CDR3 bases: TGTGCCAGGCAGGGGCAGGGAATTCAAGAGACCCAGTACTTC. Translated: CARQGQGIQETQYF.

At least ten counts were recorded for this clone. The junction shows a germline mismatch at one end, possibly a read error. V usage is TRBV7-7 and J usage is TRBJ1-3; no reliable D call. The germline V gene encodes CDR1 SSHAT and CDR2 FNYEAQ (reference sequence). This CDR3 comprises 15 residues. CDR3 DNA: TGTGCTAGCAGCTTAGGCGGTGACTCTGGAAACACCATATATTTT. This gives the protein CASSLGGDSGNTIYF.

The genes are TRBV29-1 and TRBJ1-2; unclear D gene. Germline CDR1 reads SQVTM; CDR2 reads ANQGSEA. The CDR3 covers 9 residues. Deletions cut 8 bases from V and 8 bases from J, with 9 bases between. This chain's CDR3 is CSPFPGYTF. The CDR3 DNA reads TGCAGCCCCTTTCCCGGCTACACCTTC.

CDR3 region: CASSLGQGSAHF. As DNA, the CDR3 is TGTGCCAGCAGCTTAGGACAGGGCTCCGCGCATTTT. The chain joins TRBV7-8 to TRBJ1-5; 7 bases are shared with TRBD1. The junction had 6 bases not matched to a gene; V was cut back by 1 base and J by 15 bases. This CDR3 has 12 amino acids. Per the germline V gene, CDR1 is SGHVS and CDR2 is FQNEAQ.